The 4 T cell receptor beta chains presented below share a single source sample, sequenced in a study of neurological immune-mediated disorders. Each CDR3 protein gets one entry after TCRdb re-called the 5' RACE reads with MiXCR. The sample includes 65,000 to 70,000 distinct CDR3 sequences, around 4% of them seen just once. The material sequenced was PBMCs. The receptors were sampled from a man aged 45-65 years with multiple sclerosis.

This clonotype was seen at least ten times. The chain carries TRBV5-1 and TRBJ2-7; 10 nucleotides align to TRBD1. Germline V gives CDR1 SGHRS, CDR2 YFSETQ. This CDR3 has 15 amino acids. V trimming: 0 bases; J trimming: 2 bases; junction bases outside the gene matches: 2. The CDR3 sequence: CASSLDGQGAYEQYF. The CDR3 region has the DNA TGCGCCAGCAGCTTGGATGGACAGGGGGCCTACGAGCAGTACTTC.

This clonotype was recorded at least ten times. This chain connects TRBV7-8 to TRBJ2-2; 7 bases align to TRBD1. V shed 10 bases and J 1 base; nucleotides not matched to a gene: 3. The CDR3 is 13 amino acids. Per germline, CDR1 SGHVS and CDR2 FQNEAQ. The CDR3 DNA follows: TGTGCCACCCGGGACAGGAACACCGGGGAGCTGTTTTTT. It codes for CATRDRNTGELFF.

This clonotype was observed at least ten times. The rearrangement joins TRBV12-3 or TRBV12-4 to TRBJ2-3; tentatively, D is TRBD2 (6 bases). Trimming took 6 bases from V and 0 from J, leaving 28 bases between them. The length of the CDR3 is 20 residues. The CDR3: CASRTASRGLRGTSTDTQYF. CDR3 coding DNA: TGTGCCAGCAGAACCGCATCGCGGGGTTTACGGGGCACTAGCACAGATACGCAGTATTTT.

The rearrangement links TRBV5-6 to TRBJ1-1; D perhaps matches TRBD1 (6 bases). Germline CDR1 and CDR2: SGHDT and YYEEEE. This CDR3 spans 15 amino acids. V lost 0 bases and J 4 bases, leaving 13 bases between the germline ends. CDR3 DNA sequence: TGTGCCAGCAGCTTGGCCGGCAGGGGAGCCACTGAAGCTTTCTTT. It yields the protein CASSLAGRGATEAFF.